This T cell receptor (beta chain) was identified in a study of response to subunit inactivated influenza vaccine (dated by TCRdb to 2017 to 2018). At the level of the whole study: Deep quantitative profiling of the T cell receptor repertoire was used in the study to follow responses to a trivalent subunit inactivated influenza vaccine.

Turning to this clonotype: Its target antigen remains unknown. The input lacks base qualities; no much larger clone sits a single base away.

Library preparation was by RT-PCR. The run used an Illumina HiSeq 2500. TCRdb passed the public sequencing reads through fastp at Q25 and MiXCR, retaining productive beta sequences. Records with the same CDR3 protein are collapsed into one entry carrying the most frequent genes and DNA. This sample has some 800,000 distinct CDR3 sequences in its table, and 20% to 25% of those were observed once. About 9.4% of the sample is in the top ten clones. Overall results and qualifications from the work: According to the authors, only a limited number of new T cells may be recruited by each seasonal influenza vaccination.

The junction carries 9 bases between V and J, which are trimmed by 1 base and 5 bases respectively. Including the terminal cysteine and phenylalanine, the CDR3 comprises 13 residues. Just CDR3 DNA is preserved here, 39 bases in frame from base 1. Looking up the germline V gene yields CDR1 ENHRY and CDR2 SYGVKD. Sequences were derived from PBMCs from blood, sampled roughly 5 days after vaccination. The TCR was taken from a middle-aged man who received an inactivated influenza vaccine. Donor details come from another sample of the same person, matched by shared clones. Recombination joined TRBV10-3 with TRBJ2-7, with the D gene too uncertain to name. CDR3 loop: CAISEFSRDEQYF. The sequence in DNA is TGTGCCATCAGTGAGTTCTCTAGGGACGAGCAGTACTTC.